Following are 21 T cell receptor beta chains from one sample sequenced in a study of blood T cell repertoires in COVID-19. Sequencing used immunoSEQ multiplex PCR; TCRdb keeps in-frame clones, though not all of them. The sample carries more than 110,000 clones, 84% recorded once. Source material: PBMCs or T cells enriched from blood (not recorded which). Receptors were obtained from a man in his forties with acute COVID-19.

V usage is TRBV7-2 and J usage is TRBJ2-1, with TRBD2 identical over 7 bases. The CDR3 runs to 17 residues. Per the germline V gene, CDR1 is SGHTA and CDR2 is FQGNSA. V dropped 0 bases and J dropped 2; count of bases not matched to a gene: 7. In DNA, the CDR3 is TGTGCCAGCAGCTTAGCGTGGGTCGGGAGGACCTACAATGAGCAGTTCTTC. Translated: CASSLAWVGRTYNEQFF.

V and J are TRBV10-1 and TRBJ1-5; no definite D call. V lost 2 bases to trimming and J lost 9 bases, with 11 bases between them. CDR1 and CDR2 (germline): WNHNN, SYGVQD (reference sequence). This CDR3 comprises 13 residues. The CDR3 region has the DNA TGCGCCAGCAGTGAGGGCAGTTCGGGGCCCCAGCATTTT. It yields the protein CASSEGSSGPQHF.

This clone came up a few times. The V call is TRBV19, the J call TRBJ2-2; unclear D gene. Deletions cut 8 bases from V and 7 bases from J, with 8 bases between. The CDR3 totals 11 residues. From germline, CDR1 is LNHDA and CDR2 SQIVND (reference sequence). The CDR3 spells CASQHGGELFF. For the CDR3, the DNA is TGTGCCAGTCAACATGGCGGGGAGCTGTTTTTT.

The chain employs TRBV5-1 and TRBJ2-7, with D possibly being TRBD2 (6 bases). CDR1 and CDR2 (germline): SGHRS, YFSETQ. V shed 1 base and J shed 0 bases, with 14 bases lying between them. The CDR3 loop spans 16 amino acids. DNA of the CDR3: TGCGCCAGCAGCTTGAACCCTGCGGGGATCTCCTACGAGCAGTACTTC. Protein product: CASSLNPAGISYEQYF.

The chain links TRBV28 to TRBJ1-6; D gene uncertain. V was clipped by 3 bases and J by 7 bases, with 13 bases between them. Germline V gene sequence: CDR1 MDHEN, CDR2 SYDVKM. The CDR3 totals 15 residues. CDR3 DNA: TGTGCCAGCAGTTTGCTCGGGTCACCAAATTCACCCCTCCACTTT. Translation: CASSLLGSPNSPLHF.

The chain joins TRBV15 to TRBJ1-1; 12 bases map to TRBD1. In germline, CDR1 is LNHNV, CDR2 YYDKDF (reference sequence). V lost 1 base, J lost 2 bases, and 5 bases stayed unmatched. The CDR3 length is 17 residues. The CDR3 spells CATSRGGTGGINTEAFF. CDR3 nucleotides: TGTGCCACCAGCAGAGGCGGGACAGGGGGCATTAACACTGAAGCTTTCTTT.

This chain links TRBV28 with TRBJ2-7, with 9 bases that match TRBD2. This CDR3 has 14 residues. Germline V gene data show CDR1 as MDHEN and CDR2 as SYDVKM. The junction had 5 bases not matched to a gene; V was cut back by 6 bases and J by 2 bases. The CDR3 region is CASRETSGTYEQYF. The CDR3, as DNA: TGTGCCAGCAGAGAGACTAGCGGTACCTACGAGCAGTACTTC.

This CDR3 reads CASSLGPIAAEQFF. DNA for the CDR3: TGTGCCAGCTCACTGGGCCCTATAGCGGCTGAGCAGTTCTTC. The chain couples TRBV18 to TRBJ2-1; tentative D call: TRBD2 (6 bases). The CDR3 extends over 14 amino acids. Germline V CDR1 and CDR2: KGHSH, LQKENI. The ends were cut back, 4 bases at V and 9 bases at J, with 16 bases in the middle.

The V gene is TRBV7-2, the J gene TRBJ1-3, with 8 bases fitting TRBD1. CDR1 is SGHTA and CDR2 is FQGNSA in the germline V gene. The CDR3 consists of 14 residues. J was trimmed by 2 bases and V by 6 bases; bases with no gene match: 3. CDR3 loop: CASRKTGAGNTIYF. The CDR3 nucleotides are TGTGCCAGCAGGAAGACAGGGGCTGGAAACACCATATATTTT. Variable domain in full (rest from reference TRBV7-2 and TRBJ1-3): GAGVSQSPSNKVTEKGKDVELRCDPISGHTALYWYRQSLGQGLEFLIYFQGNSAPDKSGLPSDRFSAERTGGSVSTLTIQRTQQEDSAVYLCASRKTGAGNTIYFGEGSWLTVV.

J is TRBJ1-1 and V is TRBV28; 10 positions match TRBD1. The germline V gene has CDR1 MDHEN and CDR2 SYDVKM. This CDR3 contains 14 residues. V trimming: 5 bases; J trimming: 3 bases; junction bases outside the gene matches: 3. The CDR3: CASSTGTGDTEAFF. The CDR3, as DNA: TGTGCCAGCAGTACCGGGACAGGGGACACTGAAGCTTTCTTT.

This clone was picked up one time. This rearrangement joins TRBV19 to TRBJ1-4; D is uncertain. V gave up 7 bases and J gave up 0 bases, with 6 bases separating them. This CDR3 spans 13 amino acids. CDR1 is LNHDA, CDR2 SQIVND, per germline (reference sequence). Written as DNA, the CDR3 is TGTGCCAGTATCCGTTCAACTAATGAAAAACTGTTTTTT. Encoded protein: CASIRSTNEKLFF. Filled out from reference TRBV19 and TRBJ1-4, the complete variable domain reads DGGITQSPKYLFRKEGQNVTLSCEQNLNHDAMYWYRQDPGQGLRLIYYSQIVNDFQKGDIAEGYSVSREKKESFPLTVTSAQKNPTAFYLCASIRSTNEKLFFGSGTQLSVL.

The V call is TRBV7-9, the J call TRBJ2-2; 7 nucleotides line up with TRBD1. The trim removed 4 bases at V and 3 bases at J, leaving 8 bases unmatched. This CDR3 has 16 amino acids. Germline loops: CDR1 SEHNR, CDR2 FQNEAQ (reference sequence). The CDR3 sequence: CASSSPTGKYTGELFF. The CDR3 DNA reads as TGTGCCAGCAGCTCGCCGACAGGGAAGTACACCGGGGAGCTGTTTTTT.

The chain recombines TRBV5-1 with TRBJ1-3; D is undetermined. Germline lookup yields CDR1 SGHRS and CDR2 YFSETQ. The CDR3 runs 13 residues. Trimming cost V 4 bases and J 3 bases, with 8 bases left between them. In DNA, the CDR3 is TGCGCCAGCAGCGCGGACTTTGGAAACACCATATATTTT. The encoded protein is CASSADFGNTIYF.

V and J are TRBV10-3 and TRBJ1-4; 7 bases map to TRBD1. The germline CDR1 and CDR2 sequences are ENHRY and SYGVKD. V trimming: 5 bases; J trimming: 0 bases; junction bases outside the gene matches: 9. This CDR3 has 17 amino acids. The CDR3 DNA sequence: TGTGCCATCAGTCCTACAGGGGAAATTGCAACTAATGAAAAACTGTTTTTT. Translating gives CAISPTGEIATNEKLFF.

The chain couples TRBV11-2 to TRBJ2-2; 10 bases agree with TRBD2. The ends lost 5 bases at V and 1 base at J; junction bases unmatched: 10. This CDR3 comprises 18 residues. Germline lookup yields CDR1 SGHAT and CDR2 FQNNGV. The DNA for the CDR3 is TGTGCCAGCAGCCTCCAACCGAGGACTAGCGGGAACACCGGGGAGCTGTTTTTT. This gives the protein CASSLQPRTSGNTGELFF.

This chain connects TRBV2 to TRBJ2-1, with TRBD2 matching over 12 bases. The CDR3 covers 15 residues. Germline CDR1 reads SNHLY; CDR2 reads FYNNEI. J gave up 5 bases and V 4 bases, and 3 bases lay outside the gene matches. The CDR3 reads CASSVLAGGHNEQFF. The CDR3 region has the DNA TGTGCCAGCAGTGTACTAGCGGGGGGCCACAATGAGCAGTTCTTC.

The CDR3 loop is CASSLYREQYF. The CDR3, as DNA: TGTGCCAGCAGCCTATACCGAGAGCAGTACTTC. This chain connects TRBV7-2 to TRBJ2-7; D gene uncertain. Trimming pared 5 bases from V and 7 bases from J, leaving 9 bases between. Germline assignment: CDR1 SGHTA and CDR2 FQGNSA. The CDR3 is 11 amino acids.

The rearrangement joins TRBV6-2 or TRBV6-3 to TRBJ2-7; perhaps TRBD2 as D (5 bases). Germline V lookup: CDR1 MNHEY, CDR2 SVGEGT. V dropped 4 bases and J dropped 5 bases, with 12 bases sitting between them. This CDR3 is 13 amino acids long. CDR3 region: CASSSLTRDEQYF. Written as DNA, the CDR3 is TGTGCCAGCAGTTCCCTAACTAGGGACGAGCAGTACTTC.

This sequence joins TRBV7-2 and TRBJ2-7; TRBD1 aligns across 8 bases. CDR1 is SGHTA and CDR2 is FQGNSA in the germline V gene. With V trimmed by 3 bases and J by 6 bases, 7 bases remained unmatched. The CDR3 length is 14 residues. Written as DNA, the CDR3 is TGTGCCAGCAGCTTCCACGGACAGGGATCCGAGCAGTACTTC. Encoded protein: CASSFHGQGSEQYF.

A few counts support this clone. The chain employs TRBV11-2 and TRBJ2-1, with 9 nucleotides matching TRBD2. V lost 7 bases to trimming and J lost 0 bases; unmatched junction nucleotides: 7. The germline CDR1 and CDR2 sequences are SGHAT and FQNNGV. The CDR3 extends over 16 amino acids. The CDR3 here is CASKGSLAGSYNEQFF. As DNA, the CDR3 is TGTGCCAGCAAGGGGTCACTAGCGGGCTCCTACAATGAGCAGTTCTTC.

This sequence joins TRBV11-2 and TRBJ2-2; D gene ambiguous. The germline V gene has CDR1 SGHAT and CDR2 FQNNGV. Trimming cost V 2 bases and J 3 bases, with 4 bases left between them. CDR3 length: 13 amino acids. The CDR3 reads CASSLLDTGELFF. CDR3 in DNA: TGTGCCAGCAGCTTACTAGACACCGGGGAGCTGTTTTTT.